This T cell receptor (beta chain) is drawn from a study of T cells after yellow fever vaccination. In the study overall: SMART-Seq v4 Ultra Low Input prepared libraries from low-cell fractions. General observations from the study: There was a small share of clonotypes that showed up in both the CD4 and CD8 compartments.

This clonotype was observed a handful of times. What it recognizes is unknown. The germline V gene has CDR1 MNHNY and CDR2 SVGAGI (reference sequence). The ends lost 2 bases at V and 3 bases at J; junction bases unmatched: 1. The CDR3 covers 15 residues. TCRdb analysed the 5' RACE reads with MiXCR anew, one entry per CDR3 protein. Among about 160,000 distinct CDR3 sequences, approximately 9.9% were seen once, and the ten largest hold 35% to 40%. This TCR was recovered from a man aged 18-30 years who received the YFV17D yellow fever vaccine. The input for sequencing was CD8+ T cells sorted from PBMCs, taken 45 days after the yellow fever booster vaccination. V usage is TRBV6-6 and J usage is TRBJ1-5; 10 bases map to TRBD1. The chain's CDR3 is CASSYGTGDNQPQHF. In DNA, the CDR3 is TGTGCCAGCAGTTACGGGACAGGGGACAATCAGCCCCAGCATTTT.